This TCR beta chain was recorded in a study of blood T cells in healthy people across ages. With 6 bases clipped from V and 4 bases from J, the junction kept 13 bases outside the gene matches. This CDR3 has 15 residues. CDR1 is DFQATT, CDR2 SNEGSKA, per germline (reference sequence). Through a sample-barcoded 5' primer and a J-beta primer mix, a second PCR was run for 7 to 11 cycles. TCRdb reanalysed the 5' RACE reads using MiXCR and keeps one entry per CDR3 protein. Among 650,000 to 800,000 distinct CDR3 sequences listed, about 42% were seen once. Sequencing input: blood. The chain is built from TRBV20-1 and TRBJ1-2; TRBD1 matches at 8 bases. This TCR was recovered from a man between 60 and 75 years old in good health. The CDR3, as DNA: TGCAGTGCCACGGACAGGGAGAGTGCCTTCTATGGCTACACCTTC. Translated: CSATDRESAFYGYTF.